Shown below are 18 T cell receptor beta chains from a single sample sequenced in a study of identical twins. Using its own MiXCR run on the 5' RACE reads, TCRdb lists one record per CDR3 protein. Here the sample spans 690,000 or so distinct CDR3 sequences, 8.6% being singletons. These records were also assigned to another study, of yellow fever vaccine responses in identical twins.

The source material was PBMCs. The source of these receptors is a woman between 18 and 29 years old in good health.

The chain uses TRBV5-1 and TRBJ2-7; 12 bases fit TRBD1. Germline V gene lookup returns CDR1 SGHRS and CDR2 YFSETQ. This CDR3 has 16 amino acids. Germline trimming cut 0 bases from V and 5 bases from J; bases unmatched to any gene: 6. The CDR3 DNA reads as TGCGCCAGCAGCTTGGCCGTGGGACAGGGGGCGCACGAGCAGTACTTC. Its translation: CASSLAVGQGAHEQYF.

The chain carries TRBV20-1 and TRBJ2-2; D possibly corresponds to TRBD2 (6 bases). The CDR3 sequence is 16 residues long. Trimming left V 1 base short and J 7 bases short, with 19 bases between. CDR1 DFQATT and CDR2 SNEGSKA come from the germline V gene (reference sequence). CDR3 nucleotide sequence: TGCAGTGCTAGAGTGCGGACGGGGGACCTCTTCGGGGAGCTGTTTTTT. Its protein is CSARVRTGDLFGELFF.

This clonotype showed up many times. This chain joins TRBV4-1 and TRBJ2-3; 9 nucleotides agree with TRBD1. The CDR3 sequence is 15 residues long. In germline, CDR1 is MGHRA, CDR2 YSYEKL. The ends lost 2 bases at V and 6 bases at J; junction bases unmatched: 6. The CDR3 sequence is CASSQTGTGQDTQYF. Here the CDR3 DNA reads TGCGCCAGCAGCCAAACCGGGACAGGGCAGGATACGCAGTATTTT.

There are a few counts of this clonotype. The genes are TRBV27 and TRBJ2-3, with 10 bases aligning to TRBD1. Trimming took 4 bases from V and 3 from J; bases not matched to a gene: 7. This CDR3 has 16 amino acids. CDR1 is MNHEY and CDR2 is SMNVEV in the germline V gene (reference sequence). CDR3 nucleotides: TGTGCCAGCAGTTCACCCCGGACAGGGGGGACAGATACGCAGTATTTT. It is translated as CASSSPRTGGTDTQYF.

This clonotype was detected a few times. The chain is built from TRBV6-2 or TRBV6-3 and TRBJ2-1; 9 bases agree with TRBD2. The CDR3 has 14 amino acids. CDR1 and CDR2 (germline): MNHEY, SVGEGT. V lost 5 bases, J lost 8 bases, and 7 bases stayed unmatched. CDR3 coding DNA: TGTGCCAGCAGTCATCCCGGGACTAGCCATGAGCAGTTCTTC. This sequence encodes CASSHPGTSHEQFF.

This clonotype was found many times. This chain's CDR3 is CATSYGQGATDTQYF. CDR3 bases: TGTGCCACCAGCTACGGACAGGGAGCCACAGATACGCAGTATTTT. The chain employs TRBV15 and TRBJ2-3; 8 bases fit TRBD1. With V trimmed by 5 bases and J by 2 bases, 6 bases remained unmatched. The CDR3 contains 15 residues. Germline V lookup: CDR1 LNHNV, CDR2 YYDKDF (reference sequence).

In its sample, this clonotype was seen a few times. The rearrangement links TRBV6-2 or TRBV6-3 to TRBJ1-5; D is undetermined. The CDR3 runs 14 residues. Trimming removed 4 bases from V and 4 bases from J, with 11 bases in between. The germline CDR1 and CDR2 sequences are MNHEY and SVGEGT. CDR3 sequence reads: CASSSRTANQPQHF. The DNA for the CDR3 is TGTGCCAGCAGTTCCAGGACGGCGAATCAGCCCCAGCATTTT.

There are a few counts of this clonotype. The chain joins TRBV12-3 or TRBV12-4 to TRBJ2-2; D remains ambiguous. The CDR3 totals 15 residues. With 3 bases removed from V and 1 base from J, the gap between germline ends came to 9 bases. The CDR3 loop is CASSFQVQNTGELFF. DNA for the CDR3: TGTGCCAGCAGTTTTCAAGTACAGAACACCGGGGAGCTGTTTTTT.

This clonotype was counted a few times. The CDR3 bases are TGCAGTGTAGCGGTGAGAAGCACAGATACGCAGTATTTT. Protein sequence: CSVAVRSTDTQYF. The gene calls are TRBV20-1 and TRBJ2-3; tentative D call: TRBD2 (6 bases). This CDR3 is built from 13 residues. Germline V gene lookup returns CDR1 DFQATT and CDR2 SNEGSKA (reference sequence). V lost 7 bases to trimming and J lost 0 bases, with 11 bases between them.

The table lists this clonotype with many counts. In DNA, the CDR3 is TGTGCCAGCAGTAATCTGGGACAGGGATACACCGGGGAGCTGTTTTTT. Protein product: CASSNLGQGYTGELFF. The chain links TRBV6-1 to TRBJ2-2; 9 positions match TRBD1. J lost 3 bases, V lost 5 bases, and 7 bases had no gene match. This CDR3 has 16 residues. CDR1 and CDR2 (germline): MNHNS, SASEGT.

About this clonotype itself: A much larger clone differs by one base, so this may be a read error. This chain links TRBV7-9 with TRBJ2-7, with 7 nucleotides matching TRBD2. The CDR3 sequence is 14 residues long. Looked up from germline, CDR1 is SEHNR and CDR2 is FQNEAQ (reference sequence). The CDR3 DNA sequence: TGTGACAGCAGCTCCGGACTAGAGTTCTACGAGCAGTACTTC. It codes for CDSSSGLEFYEQYF.

This clonotype was recorded many times. V and J are TRBV4-1 and TRBJ2-2; 7 bases are a match to TRBD1. J gave up 7 bases and V 6 bases, and 2 bases lay outside the gene matches. CDR1 is MGHRA and CDR2 is YSYEKL in the germline V gene. The CDR3 is 12 amino acids. This chain's CDR3 is CASRYRGGELFF. The CDR3 DNA sequence: TGCGCCAGCAGATACAGGGGCGGGGAGCTGTTTTTT.

This clonotype was counted a few times. The chain has TRBV27 and TRBJ2-5, with D perhaps matching TRBD1 or TRBD2 (10 bases each). V lost 5 bases, J lost 4 bases, and 29 bases lay in between. CDR3 length equals 19 residues. Germline CDR1 and CDR2: MNHEY and SMNVEV (reference sequence). The chain's CDR3 is CASSPRQGAASGRVETQYF. CDR3 nucleotides: TGTGCCAGCAGTCCCCGACAGGGGGCGGCTAGCGGGAGAGTAGAGACCCAGTACTTC.

V usage is TRBV4-2 and J usage is TRBJ2-5; the D gene is possibly TRBD2 (5 bases). Trimming stripped 4 bases from V and 1 base from J, with 16 bases between. The V gene's germline CDR1 is LGHNA and CDR2 YNFKEQ. This CDR3 has 16 amino acids. CDR3 protein: CASSRGGPTFQETQYF. The CDR3 coding sequence is TGTGCCAGCAGCCGTGGAGGCCCGACCTTCCAAGAGACCCAGTACTTC.

This clonotype was observed a handful of times. The CDR3 protein is CASARTGGYEQYF. Here the CDR3 DNA reads TGTGCTAGTGCCCGGACAGGGGGTTACGAGCAGTACTTC. V gene TRBV12-5 combines with J gene TRBJ2-7, with 10 bases that match TRBD1. The V gene's germline CDR1 is LGHNT and CDR2 FRNRAP. CDR3 length: 13 residues. V trimming: 7 bases; J trimming: 4 bases; junction bases outside the gene matches: 4.

This clonotype was detected many times. The chain couples TRBV12-3 or TRBV12-4 to TRBJ1-1; D unclear. Deletions cut 3 bases from V and 1 base from J, with 6 bases between. The CDR3 has 13 residues. The CDR3 coding sequence is TGTGCCAGCAGTTTCGTGGGGAACACTGAAGCTTTCTTT. It yields the protein CASSFVGNTEAFF.

The rearrangement uses TRBV5-6 and TRBJ2-3; TRBD2 matches at 8 bases. Unmatched junction bases numbered 9, after V lost 0 bases and J lost 6 bases. Germline CDR1 and CDR2: SGHDT and YYEEEE. The CDR3 consists of 16 residues. Here the CDR3 reads CASSLDALAGWDTQYF. The CDR3 DNA reads TGTGCCAGCAGCTTGGATGCGTTAGCGGGGTGGGATACGCAGTATTTT.

This clonotype was seen more than once but under ten times. The chain joins TRBV2 to TRBJ2-3; D is tentatively TRBD1 or TRBD2 (5 bases each). Germline V gives CDR1 SNHLY, CDR2 FYNNEI. There are 16 residues in the CDR3. Trimming left V 2 bases short and J 0 bases short, with 12 bases between. The chain's CDR3 is CASSEFGGASTDTQYF. Written as DNA, the CDR3 is TGTGCCAGCAGTGAATTTGGGGGTGCTAGCACAGATACGCAGTATTTT.